Shown below are 23 T cell receptor beta chains from a single sample sequenced in a study of control samples from healthy donors and cancer patients. Sequenced by immunoSEQ multiplex PCR; TCRdb stores in-frame clones only, minus some. In the table there are about 180,000 clones, 90% to 95% of which are singletons. The sample taken for sequencing was blood. The source is a woman younger than 35 in good health.

This chain uses TRBV3-1 (or the pseudogene TRBV3-2) with TRBJ1-4; D unresolved. The CDR3 covers 14 residues. Trimming took off 7 bases at V and 0 bases at J, with 9 bases between the two ends. CDR1 and CDR2 (germline): LGHDT, YNNKEL (reference sequence). The CDR3 DNA sequence: TGTGCCAGCACCCGACTTGCAACTAATGAAAAACTGTTTTTT. This gives the protein CASTRLATNEKLFF.

The genes are TRBV9 and TRBJ2-7, with a weak D call TRBD2 (6 bases). CDR1 and CDR2 from the germline V gene are SGDLS and YYNGEE. This CDR3 has 13 amino acids. Trimming took off 4 bases at V and 6 bases at J, with 14 bases between the two ends. CDR3 amino acids: CASSLSGGSEQYF. DNA of the CDR3: TGTGCCAGCAGCCTTAGTGGGGGGAGCGAGCAGTACTTC.

This chain uses TRBV11-2 with TRBJ1-1, with D possibly TRBD1 on 5 matching bases. The germline V and J ends were trimmed by 3 bases and 1 base, with 6 bases remaining between them. Germline V gives CDR1 SGHAT, CDR2 FQNNGV. This CDR3 comprises 13 residues. In nucleotides, the CDR3 is TGTGCCAGCAGCTTCCAGGGGAACACTGAAGCTTTCTTT. This encodes CASSFQGNTEAFF.

The chain joins TRBV7-2 to TRBJ2-7; a weak D match, TRBD2 (7 bases). Between the trimmed V and J ends, which lost 5 bases and 4 bases, there was a span of 21 bases. Germline values: CDR1 SGHTA, CDR2 FQGNSA. The CDR3 consists of 16 residues. DNA for the CDR3: TGTGCCAGCAGCCCGCTAACGCTGAGGGGGGGGTACGAGCAGTACTTC. Translating gives CASSPLTLRGGYEQYF.

There are a few counts of this clone. The chain is built from TRBV4-2 and TRBJ2-7; D might be TRBD2 (6 bases). CDR1 is LGHNA and CDR2 is YNFKEQ in the germline V gene. Trimming took off 2 bases at V and 2 bases at J, with 13 bases between the two ends. CDR3 size: 15 residues. CDR3 in DNA: TGTGCCAGCAGCCAAACTGGGACTCCGGCCTACGAGCAGTACTTC. Its protein product is CASSQTGTPAYEQYF.

This chain joins TRBV3-1 (or the pseudogene TRBV3-2) and TRBJ1-1, with no clear D. CDR1 and CDR2 from the germline V gene are LGHDT and YNNKEL (reference sequence). The CDR3 loop spans 14 amino acids. The ends were cut back, 0 bases at V and 5 bases at J, with 10 bases in the middle. CDR3 in amino acids: CASSQEPGLTEAFF. The CDR3 nucleotides read TGTGCCAGCAGCCAAGAACCGGGGTTGACTGAAGCTTTCTTT.

The chain links TRBV5-4 to TRBJ1-2; a weak D match, TRBD1 (5 bases). Between the trimmed V and J ends, which lost 0 bases and 3 bases, there was a span of 9 bases. CDR3 length equals 14 residues. Germline V gene sequence: CDR1 SGHNT, CDR2 YYREEE (reference sequence). CDR3 sequence: CASSLDGGHYGYTF. The DNA for the CDR3 is TGTGCCAGCAGCTTGGACGGGGGTCACTATGGCTACACCTTC.

The chain combines TRBV7-9 with TRBJ2-3; D is perhaps TRBD2 (5 bases). Germline V gene sequence: CDR1 SEHNR, CDR2 FQNEAQ (reference sequence). CDR3 length: 15 amino acids. Between the trimmed V and J ends, which lost 7 bases and 10 bases, there was a span of 24 bases. The CDR3 DNA reads as TGTGCCAGCACCGCACCGGGCAATATCGGGAATTCGCAGTATTTT. It yields the protein CASTAPGNIGNSQYF. Combining the CDR3 with reference TRBV7-9 and TRBJ2-3 gives the whole variable domain DTGVSQNPRHKITKRGQNVTFRCDPISEHNRLYWYRQTLGQGPEFLTYFQNEAQLEKSRLLSDRFSAERPKGSFSTLEIQRTEQGDSAMYLCASTAPGNIGNSQYFGPGTRLTVL.

This clone has a handful of counts. The chain recombines TRBV5-4 with TRBJ2-2; no clear D. The CDR3 runs to 13 residues. V dropped 7 bases and J dropped 7 bases, with 14 bases sitting between them. From germline, CDR1 is SGHNT and CDR2 YYREEE (reference sequence). The CDR3 sequence is CASGDSIGGELFF. The DNA of the CDR3 is TGTGCCAGCGGGGATAGTATCGGCGGGGAGCTGTTTTTT.

Regarding this clone: The junction departs from the called germline gene at one end, perhaps through a read error. The V call is TRBV7-7, the J call TRBJ2-5; possibly TRBD1 for D (5 bases). This CDR3 region has 13 residues. The germline gives CDR1 SSHAT, CDR2 FNYEAQ (reference sequence). CDR3 in DNA: TGTGCTAGCAGCTTCCAGGGACAAGAGACCCAGTACTTC. This translates into CASSFQGQETQYF.

The table lists this clone with a count of one. This chain joins TRBV5-4 and TRBJ1-1; 7 positions agree with TRBD1. This CDR3 is built from 16 residues. Germline assignment: CDR1 SGHNT and CDR2 YYREEE (reference sequence). V was pared by 4 bases and J by 1 base, with 10 bases of the junction left unmatched. CDR3 DNA: TGTGCCAGCAGCCCACAGGGGAGTACGAAGAACACTGAAGCTTTCTTT. Amino acids: CASSPQGSTKNTEAFF.

The gene calls are TRBV7-9 and TRBJ1-5; 12 bases agree with TRBD1. CDR3 length: 16 amino acids. CDR1 SEHNR and CDR2 FQNEAQ come from the germline V gene (reference sequence). With V trimmed by 6 bases and J by 5 bases, 8 bases remained unmatched. CDR3 residues: CASSRSGTGGHQPQHF. In DNA form, the CDR3 reads TGTGCCAGCAGTCGCTCCGGGACAGGGGGCCATCAGCCCCAGCATTTT. Supplemented by reference TRBV7-9 and TRBJ1-5, the full variable domain reads DTGVSQNPRHKITKRGQNVTFRCDPISEHNRLYWYRQTLGQGPEFLTYFQNEAQLEKSRLLSDRFSAERPKGSFSTLEIQRTEQGDSAMYLCASSRSGTGGHQPQHFGDGTRLSIL.

The chain has TRBV7-9 and TRBJ2-3; D is undetermined. Looked up from germline, CDR1 is SEHNR and CDR2 is FQNEAQ (reference sequence). Trimming cost V 5 bases and J 6 bases, with 12 bases left between them. This CDR3 is built from 13 residues. The CDR3 protein is CASSHVSPDTQYF. The CDR3 DNA is TGTGCCAGCAGCCACGTGTCCCCCGATACGCAGTATTTT.

The chain is built from TRBV10-3 and TRBJ2-7; possible D gene TRBD2, 5 bases. CDR1 is ENHRY and CDR2 is SYGVKD in the germline V gene. The CDR3 consists of 13 residues. The V end was cut by 8 bases, the J end by 9 bases, with 20 bases between. CDR3 nucleotide sequence: TGTGCCATCGGTGCGGGCCGGGAAGGTGGGCAGTACTTC. Translated: CAIGAGREGGQYF.

V is TRBV7-9 and J is TRBJ2-7; D ambiguous. This CDR3 is built from 13 residues. Germline CDR1 is SEHNR and CDR2 is FQNEAQ (reference sequence). Trimming shortened V by 1 base and J by 5 bases, and 9 bases separated the two germline ends. The CDR3 loop reads CASSLGQADEQYF. CDR3 nucleotide sequence: TGTGCCAGCAGCTTAGGACAAGCTGACGAGCAGTACTTC.

This chain joins TRBV7-5 and TRBJ1-1; the D call in the table, TRBD1, was not verified against the DNA. TRBV7-5 is a pseudogene locus. The CDR3 has 12 amino acids. CDR3 in amino acids: CARRQGETEAFF. The CDR3 nucleotides are TGTGCCAGAAGACAGGGGGAAACTGAAGCTTTCTTT.

The chain has TRBV4-2 and TRBJ1-1; perhaps TRBD1 as D (5 bases). Between the trimmed V and J ends, which lost 2 bases and 0 bases, there was a span of 16 bases. This CDR3 is built from 17 residues. Germline loops: CDR1 LGHNA, CDR2 YNFKEQ. CDR3 protein: CASSQLSRGKMNTEAFF. DNA of the CDR3: TGTGCCAGCAGCCAACTTAGTCGGGGCAAGATGAACACTGAAGCTTTCTTT.

CDR3 bases: TGTGCCAGCCAACGAAAACCGGGACGGCCGAATTCACCCCTCCACTTT. It translates to CASQRKPGRPNSPLHF. The chain has TRBV3-1 (or the pseudogene TRBV3-2) and TRBJ1-6; weak D call: TRBD1 (5 bases). Trimming pared 8 bases from V and 7 bases from J, leaving 21 bases between. Germline V gene data show CDR1 as LGHDT and CDR2 as YNNKEL (reference sequence). The CDR3 has 16 residues.

This clone appeared a single time. This chain connects TRBV11-2 to TRBJ1-2, with 10 bases matching TRBD1. This CDR3 region has 16 residues. Trimming at V came to 5 bases and at J to 2 bases, leaving 8 bases not matched to a gene. Germline V gene sequence: CDR1 SGHAT, CDR2 FQNNGV. The CDR3 here is CASSPIRQGANYGYTF. The CDR3 DNA reads as TGTGCCAGCAGCCCGATTCGACAGGGGGCAAACTATGGCTACACCTTC.

In its sample, this clone was seen a few times. V gene TRBV28 combines with J gene TRBJ1-1; D is uncertain. Germline V gene data show CDR1 as MDHEN and CDR2 as SYDVKM. This CDR3 has 11 residues. The V end was cut by 4 bases, the J end by 1 base, with 1 base between. CDR3 loop: CASSWNTEAFF. The CDR3 region has the DNA TGTGCCAGCAGTTGGAACACTGAAGCTTTCTTT.

This chain joins TRBV5-6 and TRBJ1-2, with a possible D match to TRBD1 (6 bases). Per germline, CDR1 SGHDT and CDR2 YYEEEE. The CDR3 contains 14 residues. The V and J ends lost 4 bases and 0 bases respectively, with 10 bases between them. This CDR3 is CASSTTGPNYGYTF. In DNA, the CDR3 is TGTGCCAGCAGCACGACAGGACCTAACTATGGCTACACCTTC.

The rearrangement joins TRBV10-3 to TRBJ1-3, with unresolved D. This CDR3 region has 12 residues. The V gene lost 7 bases and the J gene lost 0 bases, with 4 bases spanning the gap. Germline V gives CDR1 ENHRY, CDR2 SYGVKD. CDR3: CAIMASGNTIYF. DNA for the CDR3: TGTGCCATCATGGCCTCTGGAAACACCATATATTTT.

The rearrangement links TRBV19 to TRBJ1-5; D is perhaps TRBD1 (5 bases). V lost 4 bases and J 1 base, leaving 11 bases between the germline ends. In germline, CDR1 is LNHDA, CDR2 SQIVND (reference sequence). This CDR3 spans 15 amino acids. In DNA form, the CDR3 reads TGTGCCAGTAGTACCCAGGGTTTCAGCAATCAGCCCCAGCATTTT. Translating gives CASSTQGFSNQPQHF.